This T cell receptor beta chain was sequenced in a study of cytomegalovirus exposure and HLA in healthy donors. PCR was performed using 60 Vbeta and 13 Jbeta primers. Profiling relied on immunoSEQ multiplex PCR, and the TCRdb table lists in-frame clones only, not all of them. Here the sample spans about 140,000 clones, roughly 74% being singletons. The clonotype was recovered from a man younger than 35 in good health and CMV-seropositive. The material sequenced was PBMCs.

The CDR3 region is CASRSTGRGGNQPQHF. DNA for the CDR3: TGTGCCAGCAGGTCAACAGGTCGCGGAGGCAATCAGCCCCAGCATTTT. V usage is TRBV28 and J usage is TRBJ1-5; perhaps TRBD1 as D (5 bases). Per the germline V gene, CDR1 is MDHEN and CDR2 is SYDVKM. V was clipped by 6 bases and J by 2 bases, with 17 bases between them. The CDR3 extends over 16 amino acids.